The 26 T cell receptor beta chains below all came from one sample that was sequenced in a study of regulatory T cells in long-lasting Graves disease. Through Arm-PCR of CDR3 regions and iRepertoire HTBI primers, TCR beta libraries were built. TCRdb reprocessed the multiplex PCR reads via MiXCR and lists one record per CDR3 protein. The sample holds approximately 310,000 distinct CDR3 sequences, about 20% seen once. Time point: newly diagnosed GD, antithyroid drugs for less than 3 months. From RNA extracted from PBMCs, the TCR library was made. The input for sequencing was peripheral blood mononuclear cells (PBMCs), taken at new diagnosis, from a patient treated with antithyroid drugs. Source of these receptors: a female donor with Graves disease.

This clonotype appeared many times. This chain joins TRBV11-2 and TRBJ2-5; D might be TRBD1 or TRBD2, each matching 5 bases. Germline V gives CDR1 SGHAT, CDR2 FQNNGV. V was trimmed by 5 bases and J by 2 bases, leaving 15 bases between them. The CDR3 totals 15 residues. CDR3 residues: CASSLWGSGQETQYF. Here the CDR3 DNA reads TGTGCCAGCAGCCTATGGGGGAGCGGACAAGAGACCCAGTACTTC. Complete variable domain (other parts from reference TRBV11-2 and TRBJ2-5): EAGVAQSPRYKIIEKRQSVAFWCNPISGHATLYWYQQILGQGPKLLIQFQNNGVVDDSQLPKDRFSAERLKGVDSTLKIQPAKLEDSAVYLCASSLWGSGQETQYFGPGTRLLVL.

This clonotype occurred many times. The genes are TRBV20-1 and TRBJ1-6, with 8 bases lining up with TRBD1. CDR3 length: 14 residues. Germline assignment: CDR1 DFQATT and CDR2 SNEGSKA (reference sequence). Trimming took 6 bases from V and 7 from J; bases not matched to a gene: 8. Here the CDR3 DNA reads TGCAGTGCCCGAATCAGGGGGCGGAATTCACCCCTCCACTTT. It encodes CSARIRGRNSPLHF.

This clonotype was recorded at least ten times. V gene TRBV3-1 combines with J gene TRBJ2-7; D gene uncertain. Germline lookup yields CDR1 LGHDT and CDR2 YNNKEL (reference sequence). Trimming shortened V by 1 base and J by 1 base, and 8 bases separated the two germline ends. This CDR3 is built from 14 residues. The CDR3 nucleotides are TGTGCCAGCAGCCAAGGTCCTAGATCCTACGAGCAGTACTTC. Its protein is CASSQGPRSYEQYF.

This clonotype was seen repeatedly, ten times or more. The CDR3 protein is CASSSSGTGTEKLFF. DNA for the CDR3: TGTGCCAGCAGCTCCTCCGGGACAGGGACTGAAAAACTGTTTTTT. The rearrangement joins TRBV11-3 to TRBJ1-4, with 9 bases aligning to TRBD1. Germline lookup yields CDR1 SGHNT and CDR2 YENEEA. V lost 4 bases and J lost 7; bases outside the gene matches: 7. The CDR3 contains 15 residues.

This clonotype was observed at least ten times. J is TRBJ2-7 and V is TRBV19; D uncertain. V dropped 7 bases and J dropped 0 bases, with 10 bases sitting between them. Per the germline V gene, CDR1 is LNHDA and CDR2 is SQIVND (reference sequence). The CDR3 loop spans 13 amino acids. CDR3 residues: CASKPESSYEQYF. The DNA for the CDR3 is TGTGCCAGTAAGCCAGAGAGCTCCTACGAGCAGTACTTC.

The chain links TRBV7-9 to TRBJ2-5, with 11 bases fitting TRBD2. Germline V gene data show CDR1 as SEHNR and CDR2 as FQNEAQ (reference sequence). This CDR3 region has 15 residues. V was pared by 5 bases and J by 1 base, with 3 bases of the junction left unmatched. CDR3 DNA sequence: TGTGCCAGCAGCAGGGGACTAGCGGTCCAAGAGACCCAGTACTTC. Encoded protein: CASSRGLAVQETQYF. Full variable domain (missing parts from reference TRBV7-9 and TRBJ2-5): DTGVSQNPRHKITKRGQNVTFRCDPISEHNRLYWYRQTLGQGPEFLTYFQNEAQLEKSRLLSDRFSAERPKGSFSTLEIQRTEQGDSAMYLCASSRGLAVQETQYFGPGTRLLVL.

This clonotype was picked up many times. This chain links TRBV5-1 with TRBJ2-2, with D perhaps assigned TRBD1 or TRBD2 (5 bases each). Germline V gene sequence: CDR1 SGHRS, CDR2 YFSETQ. The CDR3 sequence is 16 residues long. V was clipped by 4 bases and J by 2 bases, with 15 bases between them. The CDR3 loop is CASSLQGSGNTGELFF. The CDR3 region has the DNA TGCGCCAGCAGCCTGCAGGGAAGCGGAAACACCGGGGAGCTGTTTTTT.

This clonotype was counted at least ten times. The chain is built from TRBV19 and TRBJ2-1; D is perhaps TRBD2 (6 bases). Germline CDR1 and CDR2: LNHDA and SQIVND (reference sequence). The CDR3 is made up of 14 amino acids. V was trimmed by 4 bases and J by 0 bases, leaving 7 bases between them. The CDR3 nucleotides read TGTGCCAGTAGTACTAGCGTCTCCTACAATGAGCAGTTCTTC. Protein product: CASSTSVSYNEQFF.

This clonotype was counted ten times or more. This chain joins TRBV2 and TRBJ2-7, with 8 positions matching TRBD1. This CDR3 has 13 residues. Germline V gives CDR1 SNHLY, CDR2 FYNNEI. The trim removed 3 bases at V and 5 bases at J, leaving 3 bases unmatched. The DNA for the CDR3 is TGTGCCAGCAGTGACCCCAGGGGGCACGAGCAGTACTTC. This codes for CASSDPRGHEQYF.

This clonotype was observed at least ten times. The J gene is TRBJ1-4, the V gene TRBV11-3; the D is unclear. Germline CDR1 reads SGHNT; CDR2 reads YENEEA. Trimming left V 4 bases short and J 2 bases short, with 17 bases between. This CDR3 is built from 17 residues. The CDR3 region is CASSSFPRGETNEKLFF. The CDR3 nucleotides read TGTGCCAGCAGCTCTTTCCCGCGAGGAGAGACTAATGAAAAACTGTTTTTT.

This clonotype has at least ten counts. This rearrangement joins TRBV20-1 to TRBJ1-6; perhaps TRBD1 as D (5 bases). Germline CDR1 reads DFQATT; CDR2 reads SNEGSKA (reference sequence). V was cut by 0 bases and J by 5 bases, with 14 bases left in between. The CDR3 is made up of 16 amino acids. CDR3 region: CSAREDSLKNNSPLHF. CDR3 DNA: TGCAGTGCTAGAGAAGACAGCCTAAAAAATAATTCACCCCTCCACTTT.

This clonotype was seen ten or more times. The rearrangement uses TRBV20-1 and TRBJ1-2; no definite D call. V lost 0 bases to trimming and J lost 4 bases, with 12 bases between them. Germline V gives CDR1 DFQATT, CDR2 SNEGSKA (reference sequence). The CDR3 has 14 amino acids. This CDR3 is CSARDYNSLYGYTF. CDR3 nucleotide sequence: TGCAGTGCTAGAGATTACAACAGTCTCTATGGCTACACCTTC.

The sample holds many counts of this clonotype. The chain uses TRBV10-3 and TRBJ1-1, with D unresolved. Germline-derived CDR1 and CDR2 are ENHRY and SYGVKD. Trimming left V 11 bases short and J 3 bases short, with 22 bases between. CDR3 size: 15 residues. The CDR3: CAAGGWASLDTEAFF. The CDR3 bases are TGTGCCGCCGGAGGTTGGGCCAGTTTAGACACTGAAGCTTTCTTT.

Ten or more counts support this clonotype. A junction boundary mismatches the germline segment, possibly from a read error. The chain employs TRBV7-7 and TRBJ2-1, with 9 bases lining up with TRBD2. Looked up from germline, CDR1 is SSHAT and CDR2 is FNYEAQ (reference sequence). This CDR3 comprises 16 residues. CDR3 sequence: CASSSYPWTSVNEQFF. The CDR3 DNA reads as TGTGCTAGCAGCTCCTACCCCTGGACTAGCGTGAATGAGCAGTTCTTC.

This clonotype was recorded many times. This chain uses TRBV27 with TRBJ2-3; D call uncertain. CDR1 and CDR2 (germline): MNHEY, SMNVEV (reference sequence). V shed 0 bases and J shed 4 bases, with 11 bases lying between them. The CDR3 is 15 residues long. The CDR3 protein is CASSLSFGLADTQYF. CDR3 bases: TGTGCCAGCAGTTTATCCTTTGGATTAGCAGATACGCAGTATTTT.

CDR3 coding DNA: TGCAGCGTTGAACTCAGGCTGGCGGACACTGAAGCTTTCTTT. Translated: CSVELRLADTEAFF. V and J are TRBV29-1 and TRBJ1-1; D is undetermined. Germline V CDR1 and CDR2: SQVTM, ANQGSEA. The V end was cut by 2 bases, the J end by 3 bases, with 13 bases between. The CDR3 loop spans 14 amino acids.

This clonotype was picked up many times. V and J are TRBV5-1 and TRBJ2-7; the match to TRBD1 covers 7 bases. This CDR3 comprises 14 residues. From germline, CDR1 is SGHRS and CDR2 YFSETQ. Trimming at V came to 8 bases and at J to 7 bases, leaving 15 bases not matched to a gene. The CDR3 DNA sequence: TGCGCCAGTACCCTCCCGGGACAGCTCAGTGAGCAGTACTTC. This gives the protein CASTLPGQLSEQYF. Filled out from reference TRBV5-1 and TRBJ2-7, the complete variable domain reads KAGVTQTPRYLIKTRGQQVTLSCSPISGHRSVSWYQQTPGQGLQFLFEYFSETQRNKGNFPGRFSGRQFSNSRSEMNVSTLELGDSALYLCASTLPGQLSEQYFGPGTRLTVT.

The table lists this clonotype with many counts. The chain uses TRBV10-3 and TRBJ1-3, with D possibly matching TRBD1 (5 bases). With 8 bases removed from V and 7 bases from J, the gap between germline ends came to 18 bases. Germline loops: CDR1 ENHRY, CDR2 SYGVKD. There are 14 residues in the CDR3. The CDR3 reads CAIQGHSTENTIYF. In nucleotides, the CDR3 is TGTGCCATCCAAGGACACTCGACAGAGAACACCATATATTTT.

This clonotype was picked up many times. The chain employs TRBV20-1 and TRBJ1-5, with D possibly TRBD1 on 5 matching bases. The CDR3 has 12 residues. The germline CDR1 and CDR2 sequences are DFQATT and SNEGSKA (reference sequence). V was cut by 7 bases and J by 4 bases, with 11 bases left in between. This chain's CDR3 is CSGGRVNQPQHF. CDR3 nucleotide sequence: TGCAGTGGGGGCCGCGTAAATCAGCCCCAGCATTTT.

This clonotype appeared a few times. The rearrangement joins TRBV30 to TRBJ1-1, with unresolved D. Per the germline V gene, CDR1 is GTSNPN and CDR2 is SVGIG (reference sequence). This CDR3 has 15 residues. Trimming cost V 4 bases and J 0 bases, with 15 bases left between them. The CDR3 loop reads CAWNPLGSLNTEAFF. For the CDR3, the DNA is TGTGCCTGGAACCCCCTGGGCAGCCTGAACACTGAAGCTTTCTTT.

This clonotype appeared a few times. CDR3 bases: TGTGCCAGCAGCTTGTCCTTAAGAGGGGCCACCGGGGAGCTGTTTTTT. It codes for CASSLSLRGATGELFF. The rearrangement uses TRBV5-4 and TRBJ2-2; D is perhaps TRBD1 or TRBD2 (5 bases each). The germline V and J ends were trimmed by 1 base and 4 bases, with 14 bases remaining between them. In germline, CDR1 is SGHNT, CDR2 YYREEE (reference sequence). The CDR3 has 16 amino acids. Looking up the rest from reference TRBV5-4 and TRBJ2-2 gives the full variable domain: ETGVTQSPTHLIKTRGQQVTLRCSSQSGHNTVSWYQQALGQGPQFIFQYYREEENGRGNFPPRFSGLQFPNYSSELNVNALELDDSALYLCASSLSLRGATGELFFGEGSRLTVL.

With regard to this clonotype: A read error may account for a junction end that differs from germline. J is TRBJ2-1 and V is TRBV2; D not certain. CDR1 and CDR2 from the germline V gene are SNHLY and FYNNEI. There are 12 residues in the CDR3. The CDR3 sequence is CASRTVYSEQFF. The CDR3 nucleotides read TGTGCCAGCAGGACTGTTTACAGTGAGCAGTTCTTC.

As concerns this clonotype: This may be a read error: a much more frequent sequence differs by one nucleotide. This chain links TRBV19 with TRBJ2-7, with TRBD1 matching 7 bases. Looked up from germline, CDR1 is LNHDA and CDR2 is SQIVND (reference sequence). J lost 2 bases, V lost 10 bases, and 14 bases had no gene match. The CDR3 totals 15 residues. Here the CDR3 reads CATIGGRNPPYEQYF. The CDR3 DNA reads TGTGCCACCATAGGGGGCAGGAACCCACCCTACGAGCAGTACTTC. The whole variable domain, remainder taken from reference TRBV19 and TRBJ2-7, is DGGITQSPKYLFRKEGQNVTLSCEQNLNHDAMYWYRQDPGQGLRLIYYSQIVNDFQKGDIAEGYSVSREKKESFPLTVTSAQKNPTAFYLCATIGGRNPPYEQYFGPGTRLTVT.

The V call is TRBV19, the J call TRBJ2-7; 7 positions match TRBD1. V lost 6 bases to trimming and J lost 3 bases; unmatched junction nucleotides: 14. Germline V CDR1 and CDR2: LNHDA, SQIVND (reference sequence). CDR3 length equals 16 residues. The CDR3 DNA is TGTGCCAGTAGCCGGACAGGTCCCCCCGGGGTCTACGAGCAGTACTTC. It encodes CASSRTGPPGVYEQYF. The full variable domain, in which reference TRBV19 and TRBJ2-7 provide the parts outside the CDR3, is DGGITQSPKYLFRKEGQNVTLSCEQNLNHDAMYWYRQDPGQGLRLIYYSQIVNDFQKGDIAEGYSVSREKKESFPLTVTSAQKNPTAFYLCASSRTGPPGVYEQYFGPGTRLTVT.

This clonotype showed up many times. The rearrangement joins TRBV7-2 to TRBJ2-4; 7 bases line up with TRBD2. The CDR3 extends over 17 amino acids. V dropped 4 bases and J dropped 1; count of bases not matched to a gene: 10. Germline lookup yields CDR1 SGHTA and CDR2 FQGNSA. The CDR3 sequence is CASSSPWGGTAKNIQYF. For the CDR3, the DNA is TGTGCCAGCAGCTCCCCCTGGGGGGGTACCGCCAAAAACATTCAGTACTTC. Using reference TRBV7-2 and TRBJ2-4 for the parts outside the CDR3, the full variable domain is GAGVSQSPSNKVTEKGKDVELRCDPISGHTALYWYRQSLGQGLEFLIYFQGNSAPDKSGLPSDRFSAERTGGSVSTLTIQRTQQEDSAVYLCASSSPWGGTAKNIQYFGAGTRLSVL.

This clonotype was seen repeatedly, ten times or more. V gene TRBV2 combines with J gene TRBJ1-4; D is uncertain. CDR1 and CDR2 (germline): SNHLY, FYNNEI. The V end was cut by 10 bases, the J end by 8 bases, with 20 bases between. This CDR3 has 14 residues. CDR3 residues: CATIGSASGEKLFF. In DNA, the CDR3 is TGTGCCACCATCGGGAGTGCTTCGGGCGAAAAACTGTTTTTT.